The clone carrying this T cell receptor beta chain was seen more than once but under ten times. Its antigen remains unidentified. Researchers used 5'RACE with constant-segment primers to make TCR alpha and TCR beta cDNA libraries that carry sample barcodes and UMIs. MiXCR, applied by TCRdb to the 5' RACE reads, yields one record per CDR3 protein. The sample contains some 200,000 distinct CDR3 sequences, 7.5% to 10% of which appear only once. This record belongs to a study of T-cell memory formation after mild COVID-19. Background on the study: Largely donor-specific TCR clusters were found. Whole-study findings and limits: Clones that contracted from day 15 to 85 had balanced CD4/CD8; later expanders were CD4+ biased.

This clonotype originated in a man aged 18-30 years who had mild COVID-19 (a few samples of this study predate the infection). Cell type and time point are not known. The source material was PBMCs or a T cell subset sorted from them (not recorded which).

DNA of the CDR3: TGCGCCAGCAGCATGCAGGGTTCACCGGCGCCTTTCTTT. Its protein is CASSMQGSPAPFF. This chain joins TRBV5-1 and TRBJ1-1; the D gene is possibly TRBD1 (5 bases). The ends were cut back, 4 bases at V and 12 bases at J, with 19 bases in the middle. The CDR3 loop spans 13 amino acids. The germline V gene encodes CDR1 SGHRS and CDR2 YFSETQ.